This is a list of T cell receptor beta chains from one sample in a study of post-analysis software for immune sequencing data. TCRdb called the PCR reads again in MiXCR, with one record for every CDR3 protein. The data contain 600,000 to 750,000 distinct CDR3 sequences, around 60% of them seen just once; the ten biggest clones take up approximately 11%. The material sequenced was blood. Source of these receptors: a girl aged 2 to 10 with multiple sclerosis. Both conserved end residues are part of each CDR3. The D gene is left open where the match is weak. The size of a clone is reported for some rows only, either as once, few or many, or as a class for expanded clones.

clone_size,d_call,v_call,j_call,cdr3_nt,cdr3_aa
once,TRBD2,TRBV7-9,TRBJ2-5,TGTGCCAGCAGAATAGCGGGGCGGGAAGAGACCCAGTACTTC,CASRIAGREETQYF
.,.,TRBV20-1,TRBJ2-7,TGCAGTGCTAGAGGGGGACACGGGGGTGGCTACGAGCAGTACTTC,CSARGGHGGGYEQYF
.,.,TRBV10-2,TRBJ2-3,TGCGCCAGCAGTGGGGACTCCCGAACGGATACGCAGTATTTT,CASSGDSRTDTQYF
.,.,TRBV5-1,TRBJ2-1,TGCGCCAGCAGCTTGACCGACGATGAGCAGTTCTTC,CASSLTDDEQFF
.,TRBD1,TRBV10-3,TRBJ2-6,TGTGCCGCGCACAGGGGTCCTGGGGCCAACGTCCTGACTTTC,CAAHRGPGANVLTF
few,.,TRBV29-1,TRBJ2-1,TGCAGCGGAGAGGTAGCGGCATACAATGAGCAGTTCTTC,CSGEVAAYNEQFF
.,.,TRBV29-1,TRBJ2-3,TGCAGCGTTGATGGTATGGAGGAGCAGTATTTT,CSVDGMEEQYF
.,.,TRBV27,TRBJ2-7,TGTGCCAGCAGCGAAATTTTAGGTGGTCTTGGGTACGAGCAGTACTTC,CASSEILGGLGYEQYF
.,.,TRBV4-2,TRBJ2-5,TGTGCCAGCAGCCAAGTAATAGGCTCAGGACAAGAGACCCAGTACTTC,CASSQVIGSGQETQYF
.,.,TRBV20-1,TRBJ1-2,TGCAGTGCTAGTGCTCCATTGAATGGCTACACCTTC,CSASAPLNGYTF
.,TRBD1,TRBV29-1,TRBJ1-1,TGCAGCGTCGACAGGGGAGACACTGAAGCTTTCTTT,CSVDRGDTEAFF
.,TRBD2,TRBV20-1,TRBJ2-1,TGCAGTGCTAGGCCACCGGGACTACCGTACAATGAGCAGTTCTTC,CSARPPGLPYNEQFF
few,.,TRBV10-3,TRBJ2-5,TGTGCCATCAGTGAGCGGCAGGAGCAAGAGACCCAGTACTTC,CAISERQEQETQYF
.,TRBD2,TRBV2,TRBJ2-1,TGTGCCAGCAGTCAGAGCGGGGGGTTTTACAATGAGCAGTTCTTC,CASSQSGGFYNEQFF
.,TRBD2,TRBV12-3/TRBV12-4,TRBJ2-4,TGTGCCAGCAGTGGACTAGCGAACATTCAGTACTTC,CASSGLANIQYF
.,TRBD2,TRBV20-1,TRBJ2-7,TGCAGTGCGTCCGGGACTATAAGCTCCTACGAGCAGTACTTC,CSASGTISSYEQYF
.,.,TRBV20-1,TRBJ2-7,TGCAGTGCTAGTGCGCAGGGGGGCTACGAGCAGTACTTC,CSASAQGGYEQYF
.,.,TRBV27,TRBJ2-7,TGTGCCAGCGGATTCACACAGGGCTCCGAGCAGTACTTC,CASGFTQGSEQYF
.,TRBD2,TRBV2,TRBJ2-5,TGTGCCGGGACTAGGGGGCAAGAGACCCAGTACTTC,CAGTRGQETQYF
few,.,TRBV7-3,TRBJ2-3,TGTGCCAGCAGCTTCTCGGCTAGCGTAGATACGCAGTATTTT,CASSFSASVDTQYF
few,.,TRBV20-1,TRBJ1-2,TGCAGTGCTAGACAGGGATACTATGGCTACACCTTC,CSARQGYYGYTF
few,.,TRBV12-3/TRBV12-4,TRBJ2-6,TGTGCCAGCAGTACAAGACTAGGACGATTTAGTAGGGCCAACGTCCTGACTTTC,CASSTRLGRFSRANVLTF
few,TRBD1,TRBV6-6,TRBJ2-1,TGTGCCAGCAGGGGAGCAGGGGGAGAGAGCCCCAATGAGCAGTTCTTC,CASRGAGGESPNEQFF
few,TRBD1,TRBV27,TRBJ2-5,TGTGCCAGCAGTCCCCCGGGACAGGACCAAGAGACCCAGTACTTC,CASSPPGQDQETQYF
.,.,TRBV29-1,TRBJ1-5,TGCAGCGTTGGGACAACGGATGGGCAGCCCCAGCATTTT,CSVGTTDGQPQHF
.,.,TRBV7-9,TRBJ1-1,TGTGCCAGCAGCTTAGGTCCGGGTGAAGCTTTCTTT,CASSLGPGEAFF
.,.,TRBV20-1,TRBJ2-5,TGCAGTGCTAGAGATAGGGCCGGGCGAGAGACCCAGTACTTC,CSARDRAGRETQYF
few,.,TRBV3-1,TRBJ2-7,TGTGCCAGCAGCCAAGATCGCCCCAAGGGGGTGATCTCCTACGAGCAGTACTTC,CASSQDRPKGVISYEQYF
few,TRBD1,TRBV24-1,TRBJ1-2,TGTGCCACCAGTGATTGGGGACAGAGCGGCTACACCTTC,CATSDWGQSGYTF
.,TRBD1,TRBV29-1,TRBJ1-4,TGCAGCGTGGTCAGGGGGCAAGGAGAAAGACTGTTTTTT,CSVVRGQGERLFF
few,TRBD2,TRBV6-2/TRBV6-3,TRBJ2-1,TGTGCCAGCGGACTAGCGGGGGTCTCCTACAATGAGCAGTTCTTC,CASGLAGVSYNEQFF
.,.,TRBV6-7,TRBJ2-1,TGTGCCAGCAGTCCTGGGGCCTTCTACAATGAGCAGTTCTTC,CASSPGAFYNEQFF